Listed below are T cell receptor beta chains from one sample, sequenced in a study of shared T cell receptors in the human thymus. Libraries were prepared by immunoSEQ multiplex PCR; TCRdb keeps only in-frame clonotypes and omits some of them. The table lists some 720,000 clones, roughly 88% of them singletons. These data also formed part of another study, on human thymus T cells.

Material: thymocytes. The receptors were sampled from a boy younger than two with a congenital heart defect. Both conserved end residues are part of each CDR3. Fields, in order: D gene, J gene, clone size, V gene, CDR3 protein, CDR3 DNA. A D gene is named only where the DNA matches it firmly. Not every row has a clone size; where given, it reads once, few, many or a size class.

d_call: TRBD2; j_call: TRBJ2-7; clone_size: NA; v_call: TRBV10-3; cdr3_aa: CAISKTSGNTYEQYF; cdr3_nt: TGTGCCATCAGCAAAACTAGCGGCAATACCTACGAGCAGTACTTC
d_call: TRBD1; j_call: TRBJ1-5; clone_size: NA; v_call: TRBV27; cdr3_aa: CASSPGQGYQPQHF; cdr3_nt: TGTGCCAGCAGTCCCGGACAGGGGTATCAGCCCCAGCATTTT
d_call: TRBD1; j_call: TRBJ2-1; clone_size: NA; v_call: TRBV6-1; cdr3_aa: CASSVSGRDRNEQFF; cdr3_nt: TGTGCCAGCAGTGTCAGCGGTAGGGACAGAAATGAGCAGTTCTTC
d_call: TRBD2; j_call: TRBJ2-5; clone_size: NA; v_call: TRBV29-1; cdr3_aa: CSVAGTRDETQYF; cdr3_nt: TGCAGCGTGGCCGGGACTAGAGATGAGACCCAGTACTTC
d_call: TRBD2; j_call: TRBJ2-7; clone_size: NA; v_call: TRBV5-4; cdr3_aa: CASSDGSGRGEQYF; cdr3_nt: TGTGCCAGCAGCGATGGAAGCGGGAGGGGCGAGCAGTACTTC
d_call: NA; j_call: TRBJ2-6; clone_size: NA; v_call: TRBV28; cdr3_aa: CASRPHGSSGANVLTF; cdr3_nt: TGTGCCAGCAGACCCCATGGCAGCTCTGGGGCCAACGTCCTGACTTTC
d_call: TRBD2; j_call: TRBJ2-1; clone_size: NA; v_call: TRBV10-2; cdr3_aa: CASKMGRAVYNEQFF; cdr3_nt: TGCGCCAGCAAAATGGGGAGGGCCGTCTACAATGAGCAGTTCTTC
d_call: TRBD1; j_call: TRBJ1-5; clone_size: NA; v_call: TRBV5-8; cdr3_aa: CASSLAGTGPIGGNQPQHF; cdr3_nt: TGTGCCAGCAGCTTGGCCGGGACAGGCCCCATCGGGGGCAATCAGCCCCAGCATTTT
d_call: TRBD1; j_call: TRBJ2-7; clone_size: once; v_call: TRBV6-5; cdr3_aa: CASSPRDRYYEQYF; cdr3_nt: TGTGCCAGCAGCCCGAGGGACAGGTACTACGAGCAGTACTTC
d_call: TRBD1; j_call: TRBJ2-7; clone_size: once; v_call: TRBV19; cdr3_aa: CASSIGQGSDYEQYF; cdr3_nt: TGTGCCAGTAGCATCGGACAGGGTTCGGACTACGAGCAGTACTTC
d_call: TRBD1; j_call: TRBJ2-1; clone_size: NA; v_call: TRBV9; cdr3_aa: CASSKRQGEPAGSYNEQFF; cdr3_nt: TGTGCCAGCAGCAAACGACAGGGGGAGCCAGCAGGCTCCTACAATGAGCAGTTCTTC
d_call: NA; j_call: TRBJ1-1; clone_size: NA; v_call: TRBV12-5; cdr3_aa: CASVSGGRRPLGTEAFF; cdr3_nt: TGTGCTAGTGTCTCGGGGGGACGGCGCCCTCTTGGCACTGAAGCTTTCTTT
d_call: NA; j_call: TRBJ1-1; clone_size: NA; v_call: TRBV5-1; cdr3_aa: CASSLGRWNTEAFF; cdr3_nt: TGCGCCAGCAGCTTGGGCCGGTGGAACACTGAAGCTTTCTTT
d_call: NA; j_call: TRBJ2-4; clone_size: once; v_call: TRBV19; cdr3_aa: CATMGGVGDIQYF; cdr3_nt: TGTGCCACCATGGGCGGGGTTGGGGACATTCAGTACTTC
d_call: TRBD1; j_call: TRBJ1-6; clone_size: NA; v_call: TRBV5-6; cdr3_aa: CASSQDRGGSPLHF; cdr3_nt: TGTGCCAGCAGCCAGGACAGGGGTGGTTCACCCCTCCACTTT
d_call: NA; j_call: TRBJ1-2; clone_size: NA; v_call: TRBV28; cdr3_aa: CASSPPPGIPLTGYTF; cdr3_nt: TGTGCCAGCAGTCCCCCCCCCGGGATACCCCTGACGGGCTACACCTTC
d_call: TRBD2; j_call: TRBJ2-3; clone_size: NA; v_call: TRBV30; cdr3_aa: CAWSVNLAGGLSWVDTQYF; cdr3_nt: TGTGCCTGGAGTGTTAACCTAGCGGGAGGACTATCTTGGGTAGATACGCAGTATTTT
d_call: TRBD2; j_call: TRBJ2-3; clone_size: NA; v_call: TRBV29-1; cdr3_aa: CSVDGGRALTDTQYF; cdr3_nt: TGCAGCGTTGACGGCGGGAGGGCTCTCACAGATACGCAGTATTTT
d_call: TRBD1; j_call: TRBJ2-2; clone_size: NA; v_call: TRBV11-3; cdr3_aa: CASRATGGENTGELFF; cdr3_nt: TGTGCCAGCAGGGCGACAGGGGGGGAGAACACCGGGGAGCTGTTTTTT
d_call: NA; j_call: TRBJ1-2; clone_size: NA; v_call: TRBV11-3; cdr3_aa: CASSLDPRGDGGYTF; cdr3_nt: TGTGCCAGCAGCTTAGACCCACGGGGGGATGGCGGCTACACCTTC
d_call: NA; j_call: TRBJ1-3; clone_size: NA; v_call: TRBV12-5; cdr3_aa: CASGFDRNSGNTIYF; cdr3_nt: TGTGCTAGTGGTTTCGACAGGAACTCTGGAAACACCATATATTTT
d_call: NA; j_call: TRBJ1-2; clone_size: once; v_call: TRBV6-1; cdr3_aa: CASRPPGHHYGYTF; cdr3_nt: TGTGCCAGCAGGCCCCCGGGACACCATTATGGCTACACCTTC
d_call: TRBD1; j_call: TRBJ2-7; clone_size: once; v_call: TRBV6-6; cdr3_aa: CASRSLTGGSYEQYF; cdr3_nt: TGTGCCAGCAGGAGTTTGACAGGGGGCTCCTACGAGCAGTACTTC
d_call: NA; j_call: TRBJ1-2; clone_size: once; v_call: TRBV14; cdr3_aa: CASSQKSGSQGGYTF; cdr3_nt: TGTGCCAGCAGCCAAAAGTCGGGTAGTCAGGGTGGCTACACCTTC
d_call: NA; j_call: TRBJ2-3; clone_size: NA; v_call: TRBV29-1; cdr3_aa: CSAARGLPDTQYF; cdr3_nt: TGCAGCGCTGCCCGAGGGTTGCCGGATACGCAGTATTTT
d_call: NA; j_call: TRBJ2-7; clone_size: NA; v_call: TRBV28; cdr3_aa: CASSLGQGGIEQYF; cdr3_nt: TGTGCCAGCAGTTTGGGGCAGGGTGGGATTGAGCAGTACTTC
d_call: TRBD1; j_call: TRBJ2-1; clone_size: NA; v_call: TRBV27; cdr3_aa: CASSSGTGKHNEQFF; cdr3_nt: TGTGCCAGCAGTTCCGGGACAGGGAAACACAATGAGCAGTTCTTC
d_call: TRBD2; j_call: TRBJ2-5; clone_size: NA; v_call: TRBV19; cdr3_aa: CASSIARAGGPVSRETQYF; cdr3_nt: TGTGCCAGTAGTATCGCGAGAGCGGGAGGGCCGGTTTCACGGGAGACCCAGTACTTC
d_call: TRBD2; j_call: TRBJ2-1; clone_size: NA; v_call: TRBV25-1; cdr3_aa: CASSGTSGCCSYNEQFF; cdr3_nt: TGTGCCAGCTCAGGGACTAGCGGCTGCTGCTCCTACAATGAGCAGTTCTTC
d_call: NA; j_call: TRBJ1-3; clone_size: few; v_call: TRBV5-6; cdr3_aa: CASSPLGGTSSGNTIYF; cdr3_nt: TGTGCCAGCAGCCCCCTCGGGGGAACGAGCTCTGGAAACACCATATATTTT
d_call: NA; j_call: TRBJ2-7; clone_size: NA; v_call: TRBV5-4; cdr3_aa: CASTPSDSYEQYF; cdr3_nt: TGTGCCAGCACCCCCTCGGACAGCTACGAGCAGTACTTC
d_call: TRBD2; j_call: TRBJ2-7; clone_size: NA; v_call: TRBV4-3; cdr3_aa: CASSQALAGVLYEQYF; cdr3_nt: TGCGCCAGCAGCCAAGCCCTAGCGGGAGTATTATACGAGCAGTACTTC
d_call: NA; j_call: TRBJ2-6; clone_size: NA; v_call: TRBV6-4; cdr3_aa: CASSEDRLGVDSGANVLTF; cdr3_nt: TGTGCCAGCAGTGAGGACCGACTAGGGGTAGACTCTGGGGCCAACGTCCTGACTTTC
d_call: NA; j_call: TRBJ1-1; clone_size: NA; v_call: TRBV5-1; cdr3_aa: CASSLATAPMNTEAFF; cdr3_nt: TGCGCCAGCAGCCTTGCGACAGCACCAATGAACACTGAAGCTTTCTTT
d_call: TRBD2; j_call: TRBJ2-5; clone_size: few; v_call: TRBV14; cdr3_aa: CASSPLGAGVGETQYF; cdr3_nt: TGTGCCAGCAGCCCCCTAGGAGCGGGAGTGGGGGAGACCCAGTACTTC
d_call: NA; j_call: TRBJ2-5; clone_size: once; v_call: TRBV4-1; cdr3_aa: CASSQELRKTQYF; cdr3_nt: TGCGCCAGCAGCCAAGAATTGAGGAAGACCCAGTACTTC
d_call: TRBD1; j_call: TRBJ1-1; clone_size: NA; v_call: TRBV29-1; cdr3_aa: CSGTDREGCTEAFF; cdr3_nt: TGCAGCGGGACCGACAGGGAAGGATGCACTGAAGCTTTCTTT
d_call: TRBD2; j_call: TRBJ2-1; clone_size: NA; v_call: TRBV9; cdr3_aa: CASSASGRAIYNEQFF; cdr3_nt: TGTGCCAGCAGCGCTAGCGGGAGGGCCATCTACAATGAGCAGTTCTTC
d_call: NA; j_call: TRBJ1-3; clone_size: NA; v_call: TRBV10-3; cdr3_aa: CAISELRDIRGNTIYF; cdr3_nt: TGTGCCATCAGTGAGTTACGGGACATTCGAGGAAACACCATATATTTT
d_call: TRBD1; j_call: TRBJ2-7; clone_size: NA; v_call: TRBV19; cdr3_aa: CASSTHTGTATREQYF; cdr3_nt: TGTGCCAGTAGTACTCACACCGGGACAGCAACCCGGGAGCAGTACTTC
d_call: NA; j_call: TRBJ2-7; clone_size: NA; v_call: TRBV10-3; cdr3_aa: CAISEGRFSYEQYF; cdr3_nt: TGTGCCATCAGTGAGGGGAGATTCTCCTACGAGCAGTACTTC
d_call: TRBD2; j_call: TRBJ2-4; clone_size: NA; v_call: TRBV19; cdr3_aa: CASSIPWAGDKNIQYF; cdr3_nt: TGTGCCAGTAGTATACCGTGGGCGGGAGACAAAAACATTCAGTACTTC
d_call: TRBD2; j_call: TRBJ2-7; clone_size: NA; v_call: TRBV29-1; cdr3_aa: CSAILAGGIYEQYF; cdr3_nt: TGCAGCGCCATACTAGCGGGAGGTATATACGAGCAGTACTTC
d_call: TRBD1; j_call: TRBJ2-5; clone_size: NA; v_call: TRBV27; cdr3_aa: CASSFIGGIKTQYF; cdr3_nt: TGTGCCAGCAGTTTTATAGGGGGCATCAAGACCCAGTACTTC
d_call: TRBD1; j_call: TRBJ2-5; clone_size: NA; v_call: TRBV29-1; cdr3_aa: CSAGTGRETQYF; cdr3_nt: TGCAGCGCCGGGACAGGGCGAGAGACCCAGTACTTC